These 10 T cell receptor beta chains were sequenced from one sample in a study of human T cells and chemical hapten exposure (dated by TCRdb to about 2021). The time point label here, explained by the study, means: pre-sensitization, week 0. Read against the paper, the sample's treatment or condition label means: therapeutic diphenylcyclopropenone sensitization with weekly scalp DPC. Library generation was performed with RACE. The sample was run on a NextSeq 500. In-frame beta chains were kept once TCRdb had trimmed the public reads at Q25 with fastp and called clones with MiXCR. Identical CDR3 proteins give one entry, which carries the most common genes and DNA. The sample data list more than 250,000 distinct CDR3 sequences, and about 8.1% of these were observed just once. 2.3% of the sample is taken by the ten largest. Sequencing was performed on whole blood, taken in connection with sensitization to the hapten diphenylcyclopropenone (DPC). The origin of the receptors is a woman between 35 and 50 years old with alopecia areata. Some clones in this sample may be carry-over from other donors' samples.

This clonotype was seen many times. This chain links TRBV10-3 with TRBJ1-1; 9 bases match TRBD1. The germline V gene encodes CDR1 ENHRY and CDR2 SYGVKD. Trimming removed 4 bases from V and 3 bases from J; junction bases left unmatched: 6. This CDR3 spans 15 amino acids. CDR3 nucleotides: TGTGCCATCAGTGCGGGACAGGGCAGAGACACTGAAGCTTTCTTT. Protein sequence: CAISAGQGRDTEAFF.

This clonotype showed up just a few times. The V and J genes are TRBV5-6 and TRBJ2-5, with a tentative D call TRBD1 (6 bases). The germline V and J ends were trimmed by 2 bases and 6 bases, with 14 bases remaining between them. The CDR3 extends over 14 amino acids. Germline-derived CDR1 and CDR2 are SGHDT and YYEEEE. In DNA form, the CDR3 reads TGTGCCAGCAGCTTCCGGGCAGGGGTTCAGACCCAGTACTTC. Amino acids: CASSFRAGVQTQYF.

The gene calls are TRBV12-3 or TRBV12-4 and TRBJ1-4; 8 bases agree with TRBD1. The V gene end was trimmed by 5 bases and the J gene end by 3 bases; junction bases not matched to a gene: 8. The CDR3 has 16 residues. The CDR3 is CASSPTGGRANEKLFF. The CDR3 DNA follows: TGTGCCAGCAGTCCCACAGGGGGTAGGGCTAATGAAAAACTGTTTTTT.

The CDR3 nucleotides read TGTGCCAGCAGCAACAATGAGCAGTTCTTC. It encodes CASSNNEQFF. The J gene is TRBJ2-1, the V gene TRBV7-2; D gene uncertain. The CDR3 totals 10 residues. Germline V lookup: CDR1 SGHTA, CDR2 FQGNSA. Trimming pared 5 bases from V and 5 bases from J, leaving 1 base between.

This rearrangement joins TRBV20-1 to TRBJ2-1; TRBD2 agrees at 7 bases. Trimming took 0 bases from V and 10 from J; bases not matched to a gene: 12. In germline, CDR1 is DFQATT, CDR2 SNEGSKA (reference sequence). The CDR3 is 15 residues long. In DNA form, the CDR3 reads TGCAGTGCTAGAGATGAGACTAGCTATCTCCAGGAGCAGTTCTTC. It codes for CSARDETSYLQEQFF.

This clonotype has only a few counts. The chain joins TRBV2 to TRBJ2-1, with 14 bases matching TRBD2. Germline V gene data show CDR1 as SNHLY and CDR2 as FYNNEI. The V and J ends lost 5 bases and 8 bases, in that order; junction bases with no gene match: 8. CDR3 size: 16 residues. CDR3 protein: CASSPGTSGSRDEQFF. The CDR3 nucleotides are TGTGCCAGCAGTCCCGGGACTAGCGGGAGCAGGGATGAGCAGTTCTTC.

This chain joins TRBV7-9 and TRBJ2-5; 8 nucleotides agree with TRBD2. V gave up 4 bases and J gave up 5 bases; unmatched junction bases: 9. This CDR3 spans 15 amino acids. Germline V CDR1 and CDR2: SEHNR, FQNEAQ (reference sequence). The CDR3 here is CASSSRLAYPETQYF. CDR3 in DNA: TGTGCCAGCAGCTCGAGACTAGCGTATCCGGAGACCCAGTACTTC.

This clonotype appeared many times. J is TRBJ2-7 and V is TRBV7-2; a weak D match, TRBD2 (6 bases). The CDR3 is 15 amino acids. V lost 5 bases and J lost 6, with 20 bases in between. Germline lookup yields CDR1 SGHTA and CDR2 FQGNSA. CDR3 sequence reads: CASSPRVSGVGEQYF. For the CDR3, the DNA is TGTGCCAGCAGCCCCCGTGTCTCGGGAGTTGGCGAGCAGTACTTC.

The sample holds a few counts of this clonotype. The chain employs TRBV3-1 and TRBJ2-7; no reliable D call. From germline, CDR1 is LGHDT and CDR2 YNNKEL (reference sequence). There are 14 residues in the CDR3. Trimming removed 1 base at V and 2 bases at J, with 9 bases between. CDR3 region: CASSQVGRAYEQYF. The CDR3 DNA is TGTGCCAGCAGCCAAGTCGGTCGGGCCTACGAGCAGTACTTC.

The chain couples TRBV7-6 to TRBJ2-7, with 11 positions matching TRBD2. Germline CDR1 and CDR2: SGHVS and FNYEAQ. The CDR3 extends over 19 amino acids. The junction had 15 bases not matched to a gene; V was cut back by 3 bases and J by 2 bases. Here the CDR3 reads CASSFGPSSSSGRTYEQYF. The CDR3 coding sequence is TGTGCCAGCAGCTTTGGTCCCTCCAGCTCTAGCGGGAGGACCTACGAGCAGTACTTC.